This TCR beta chain was retrieved from a study of T cell responses to AZD1222 COVID-19 vaccine. Background on the study: Timing groups of about 4 and about 12 weeks for second doses were pooled.

Remarks on this clone: Antigen unknown.

General study results and limits: Nearly half of spike-specific TCRs reportedly target unmutated variant regions.

Using immunoSEQ multiplex PCR, the repertoire was profiled, and TCRdb retains in-frame clones only, with some absent. The table shows about 130,000 clones, with more than 75% occurring only once. The V end was cut by 5 bases, the J end by 3 bases, with 11 bases between. Germline V CDR1 and CDR2: SGHRS, YFSETQ. The CDR3 has 13 amino acids. This sequence was found in an adult in good health. Material: peripheral blood, obtained on day 0 of AZD1222 vaccination. The J gene is TRBJ2-5, the V gene TRBV5-1, with D possibly matching TRBD1 (5 bases). The CDR3 DNA reads as TGCGCCAGCAGTCTTGGGGCAGAAGAGACCCAGTACTTC. It encodes CASSLGAEETQYF.